The entry below gives a single TCR beta chain sequence along with its context. Its antigen remains unknown. This record belongs to a study of T cells in localized non-small cell lung cancer. Study outcomes and limitations: Analysis by sequencing included only one tumor region, so heterogeneity remains possible. Appearances in adjacent lung were noted for a median approximately 50 of the top 100 tumor clones. Among the tissues sampled, uninvolved adjacent lung had the highest T cell clonality, above tumor. Longer overall survival was linked to higher blood T cell density.

The CDR3 length is 17 residues. CDR1 is SGHRS, CDR2 YFSETQ, per germline. The V end lost 4 bases, the J end lost 0 bases, and 16 bases lay between the germline ends. Here immunoSEQ multiplex PCR was the method, and the copy in TCRdb shows in-frame clones only, minus some. The table records some 55,000 clones, approximately 80% of them present only once. This sequence was found in a female donor older than 55 with stage II squamous cell lung carcinoma. Sequenced here: peripheral blood, sampled before any cancer treatment. The chain is built from TRBV5-1 and TRBJ2-2, with D maybe TRBD1 (6 bases). CDR3 DNA: TGCGCCAGCAGCCGGACAGTACCCCCGACGAACACCGGGGAGCTGTTTTTT. It codes for CASSRTVPPTNTGELFF.